This T cell receptor (beta chain) was obtained from a study of sequential checkpoint blockade in melanoma. Looking at the study overall: After both sequences, patients received maintenance nivolumab.

Profiled with immunoSEQ multiplex PCR; TCRdb holds only in-frame clones, not every one. The data hold some 17,000 clones, with about 66% observed a single time. The treatment: randomized to nivolumab then ipilimumab (arm A) or the reverse (arm B). DNA-damaging chemotherapy had not been given to any patient beforehand. Sorted cells were live CD3+CD8+, lacking CD19 and CD56, from PBMCs. The CDR3 runs 15 residues. Germline V gene lookup returns CDR1 LGHNA and CDR2 YSLEER. With V trimmed by 4 bases and J by 3 bases, 3 bases remained unmatched. The V gene is TRBV4-3, the J gene TRBJ2-3; 11 positions match TRBD2. The source is a human donor with melanoma. The source material was CD8+ T cells sorted from blood (inferred from file names), sampled from a patient given nivolumab and ipilimumab in sequence. The CDR3 sequence: CASSPLAGETDTQYF. The CDR3 nucleotides are TGCGCCAGCAGCCCACTAGCGGGAGAAACAGATACGCAGTATTTT.